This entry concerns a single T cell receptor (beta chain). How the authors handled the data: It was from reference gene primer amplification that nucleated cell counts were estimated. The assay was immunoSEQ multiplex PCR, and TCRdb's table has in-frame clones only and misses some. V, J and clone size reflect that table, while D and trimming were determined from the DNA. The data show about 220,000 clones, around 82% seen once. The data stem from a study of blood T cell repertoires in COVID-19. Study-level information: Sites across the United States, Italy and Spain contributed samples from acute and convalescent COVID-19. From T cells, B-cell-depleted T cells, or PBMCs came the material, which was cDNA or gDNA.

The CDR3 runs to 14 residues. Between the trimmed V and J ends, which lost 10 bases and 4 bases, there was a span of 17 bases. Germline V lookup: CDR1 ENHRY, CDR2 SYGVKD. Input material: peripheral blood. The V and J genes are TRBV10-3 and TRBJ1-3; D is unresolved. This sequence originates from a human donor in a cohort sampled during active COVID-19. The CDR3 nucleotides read TGTGCCACCATTACCCCGGTATCCGGAAACACCATATATTTT. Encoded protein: CATITPVSGNTIYF.